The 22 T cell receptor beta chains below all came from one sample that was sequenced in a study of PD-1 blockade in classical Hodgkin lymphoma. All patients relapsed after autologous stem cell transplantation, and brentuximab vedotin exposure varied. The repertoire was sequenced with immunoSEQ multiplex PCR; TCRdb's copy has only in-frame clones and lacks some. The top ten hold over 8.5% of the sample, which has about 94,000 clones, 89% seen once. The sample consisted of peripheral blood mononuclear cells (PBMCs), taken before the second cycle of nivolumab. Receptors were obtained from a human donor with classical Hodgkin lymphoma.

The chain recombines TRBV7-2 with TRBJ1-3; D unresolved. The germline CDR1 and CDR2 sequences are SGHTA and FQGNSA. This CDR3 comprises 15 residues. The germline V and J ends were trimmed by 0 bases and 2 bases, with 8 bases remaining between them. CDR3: CASSLAWEPGNTIYF. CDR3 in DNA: TGTGCCAGCAGCTTAGCGTGGGAGCCTGGAAACACCATATATTTT.

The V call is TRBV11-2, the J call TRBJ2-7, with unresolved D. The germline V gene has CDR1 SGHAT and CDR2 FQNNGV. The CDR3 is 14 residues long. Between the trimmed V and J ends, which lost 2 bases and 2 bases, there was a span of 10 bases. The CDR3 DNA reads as TGTGCCAGCAGCTTAATGGTCGAACCCTACGAGCAGTACTTC. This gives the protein CASSLMVEPYEQYF.

The CDR3 reads CASSIGIAGHTDTQYF. In DNA, the CDR3 is TGTGCCAGTAGTATAGGAATAGCGGGGCACACAGATACGCAGTATTTT. The V and J genes are TRBV19 and TRBJ2-3; TRBD2 matches at 8 bases. The CDR3 is made up of 16 amino acids. CDR1 LNHDA and CDR2 SQIVND come from the germline V gene (reference sequence). The V segment lost 1 base and the J segment 2 bases; nucleotides outside the gene matches: 5.

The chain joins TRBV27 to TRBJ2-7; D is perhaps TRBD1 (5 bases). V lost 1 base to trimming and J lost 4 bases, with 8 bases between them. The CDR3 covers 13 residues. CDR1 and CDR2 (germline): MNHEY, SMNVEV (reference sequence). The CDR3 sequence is CASSLLGVYEQYF. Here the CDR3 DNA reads TGTGCCAGCAGTTTATTAGGGGTGTACGAGCAGTACTTC.

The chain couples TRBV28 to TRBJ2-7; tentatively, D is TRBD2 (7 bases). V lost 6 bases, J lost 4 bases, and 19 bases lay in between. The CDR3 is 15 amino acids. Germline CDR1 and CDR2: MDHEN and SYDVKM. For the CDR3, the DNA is TGTGCCAGCAGATCTTCGGGGGGCAGGATATACGAGCAGTACTTC. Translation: CASRSSGGRIYEQYF.

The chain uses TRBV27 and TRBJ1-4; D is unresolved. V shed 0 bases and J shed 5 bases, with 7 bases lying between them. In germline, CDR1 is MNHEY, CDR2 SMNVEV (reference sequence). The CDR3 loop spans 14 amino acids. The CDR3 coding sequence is TGTGCCAGCAGTTTATCCCGGCCCAATGAAAAACTGTTTTTT. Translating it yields CASSLSRPNEKLFF.

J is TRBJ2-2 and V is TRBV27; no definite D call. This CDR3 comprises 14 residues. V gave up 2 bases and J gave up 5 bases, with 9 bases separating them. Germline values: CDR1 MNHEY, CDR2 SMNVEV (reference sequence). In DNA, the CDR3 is TGTGCCAGCAGTTTAATAGAGTCTACCGGGGAGCTGTTTTTT. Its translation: CASSLIESTGELFF.

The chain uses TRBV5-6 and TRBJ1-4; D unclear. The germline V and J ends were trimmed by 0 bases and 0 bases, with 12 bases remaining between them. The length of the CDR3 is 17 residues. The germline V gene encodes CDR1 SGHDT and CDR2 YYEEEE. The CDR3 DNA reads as TGTGCCAGCAGCTTGGAGGGCCCGGAGTCAACTAATGAAAAACTGTTTTTT. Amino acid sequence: CASSLEGPESTNEKLFF.

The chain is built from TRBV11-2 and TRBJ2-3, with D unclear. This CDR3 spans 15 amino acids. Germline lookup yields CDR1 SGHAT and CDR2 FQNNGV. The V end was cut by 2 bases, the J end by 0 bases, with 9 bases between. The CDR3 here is CASSLRSPSTDTQYF. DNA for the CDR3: TGTGCCAGCAGCTTACGTAGTCCGAGCACAGATACGCAGTATTTT.

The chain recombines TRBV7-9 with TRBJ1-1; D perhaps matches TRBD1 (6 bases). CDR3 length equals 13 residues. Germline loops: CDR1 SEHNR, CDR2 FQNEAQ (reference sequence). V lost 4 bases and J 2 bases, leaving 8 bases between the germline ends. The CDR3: CASSSQGNTEAFF. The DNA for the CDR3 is TGTGCCAGCAGCTCACAGGGTAACACTGAAGCTTTCTTT.

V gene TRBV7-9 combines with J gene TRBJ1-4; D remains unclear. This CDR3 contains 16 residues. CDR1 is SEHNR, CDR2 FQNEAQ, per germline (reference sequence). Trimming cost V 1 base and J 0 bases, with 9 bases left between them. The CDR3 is CASSLESQPTNEKLFF. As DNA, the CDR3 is TGTGCCAGCAGCTTAGAATCACAACCAACTAATGAAAAACTGTTTTTT. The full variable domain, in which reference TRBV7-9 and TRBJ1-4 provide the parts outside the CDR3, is DTGVSQNPRHKITKRGQNVTFRCDPISEHNRLYWYRQTLGQGPEFLTYFQNEAQLEKSRLLSDRFSAERPKGSFSTLEIQRTEQGDSAMYLCASSLESQPTNEKLFFGSGTQLSVL.

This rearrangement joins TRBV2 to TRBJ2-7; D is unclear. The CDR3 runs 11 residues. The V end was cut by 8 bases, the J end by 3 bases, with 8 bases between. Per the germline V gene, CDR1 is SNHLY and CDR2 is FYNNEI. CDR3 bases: TGTGCCAGCCGATTGAGCTACGAGCAGTACTTC. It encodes CASRLSYEQYF.

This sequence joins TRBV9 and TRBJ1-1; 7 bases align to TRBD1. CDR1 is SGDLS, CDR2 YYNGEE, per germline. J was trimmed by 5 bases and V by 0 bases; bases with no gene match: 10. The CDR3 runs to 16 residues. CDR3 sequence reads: CASSVVMTGFRTEAFF. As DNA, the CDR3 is TGTGCCAGCAGCGTAGTGATGACAGGGTTCAGGACTGAAGCTTTCTTT.

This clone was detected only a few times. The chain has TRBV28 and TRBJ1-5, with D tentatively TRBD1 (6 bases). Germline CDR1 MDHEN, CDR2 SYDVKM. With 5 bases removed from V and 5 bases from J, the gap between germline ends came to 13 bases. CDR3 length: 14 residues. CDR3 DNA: TGTGCCAGCAGTACCGACAGGTGGCATCAGCCCCAGCATTTT. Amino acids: CASSTDRWHQPQHF.

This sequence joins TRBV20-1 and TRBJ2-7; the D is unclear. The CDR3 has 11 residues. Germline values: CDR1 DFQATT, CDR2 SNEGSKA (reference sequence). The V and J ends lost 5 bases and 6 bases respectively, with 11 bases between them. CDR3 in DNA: TGCAGTGCTTCAAGGGTGTCCGAGCAGTACTTC. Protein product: CSASRVSEQYF.

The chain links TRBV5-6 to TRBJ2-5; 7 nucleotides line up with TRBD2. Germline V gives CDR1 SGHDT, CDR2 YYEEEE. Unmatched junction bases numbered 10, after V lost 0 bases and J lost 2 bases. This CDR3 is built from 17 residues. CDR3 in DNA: TGTGCCAGCAGCTTGGTCGTCACGGGCGGGGGACAAGAGACCCAGTACTTC. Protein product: CASSLVVTGGGQETQYF.

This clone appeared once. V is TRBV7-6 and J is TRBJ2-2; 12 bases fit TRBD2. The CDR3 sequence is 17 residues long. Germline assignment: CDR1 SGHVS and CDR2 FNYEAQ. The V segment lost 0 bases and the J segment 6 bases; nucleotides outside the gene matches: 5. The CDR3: CASSLALTSGSPGELFF. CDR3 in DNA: TGTGCCAGCAGCTTAGCCTTGACTAGCGGGAGCCCCGGGGAGCTGTTTTTT. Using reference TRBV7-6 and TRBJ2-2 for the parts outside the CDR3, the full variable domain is GAGVSQSPRYKVTKRGQDVALRCDPISGHVSLYWYRQALGQGPEFLTYFNYEAQQDKSGLPNDRFSAERPEGSISTLTIQRTEQRDSAMYRCASSLALTSGSPGELFFGEGSRLTVL.

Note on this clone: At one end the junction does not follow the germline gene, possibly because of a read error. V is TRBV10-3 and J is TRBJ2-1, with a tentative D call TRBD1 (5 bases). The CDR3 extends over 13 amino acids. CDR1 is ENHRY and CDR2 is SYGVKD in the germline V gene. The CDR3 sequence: CAITEDNYNEQFF. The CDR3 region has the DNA TGTGCCATCACTGAGGACAACTACAATGAGCAGTTCTTC.

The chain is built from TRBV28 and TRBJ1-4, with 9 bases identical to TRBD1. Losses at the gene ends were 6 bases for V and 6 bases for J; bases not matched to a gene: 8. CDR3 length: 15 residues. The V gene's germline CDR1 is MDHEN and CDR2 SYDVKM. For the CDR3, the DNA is TGTGCCAGCAGCGAGTACAGGGGGCGTGATGAAAAACTGTTTTTT. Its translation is CASSEYRGRDEKLFF.

The CDR3 sequence is CASSLVGQGDGYTF. DNA for the CDR3: TGCGCCAGCAGCTTGGTGGGACAGGGGGATGGCTACACCTTC. The V and J genes are TRBV5-1 and TRBJ1-2, with 11 bases matching TRBD1. With V trimmed by 0 bases and J by 6 bases, 1 base remained unmatched. The CDR3 has 14 residues. Germline-derived CDR1 and CDR2 are SGHRS and YFSETQ.

The chain's CDR3 is CASSIGWAGINEQFF. CDR3 sequence (DNA): TGTGCCAGTAGTATAGGCTGGGCAGGAATCAATGAGCAGTTCTTC. The J gene is TRBJ2-1, the V gene TRBV19, with D hard to call. CDR1 and CDR2 (germline): LNHDA, SQIVND (reference sequence). The ends were cut back, 1 base at V and 6 bases at J, with 13 bases in the middle. The CDR3 is 15 amino acids. Drawing the rest from reference TRBV19 and TRBJ2-1, the complete variable domain is DGGITQSPKYLFRKEGQNVTLSCEQNLNHDAMYWYRQDPGQGLRLIYYSQIVNDFQKGDIAEGYSVSREKKESFPLTVTSAQKNPTAFYLCASSIGWAGINEQFFGPGTRLTVL.

The CDR3 region has the DNA TGTGCCAGCAGCTTGGTCGGAGAGACCCAGTACTTC. Its translation: CASSLVGETQYF. The gene calls are TRBV7-9 and TRBJ2-5; D remains unclear. V was pared by 3 bases and J by 4 bases, with 6 bases between. Germline assignment: CDR1 SEHNR and CDR2 FQNEAQ (reference sequence). The CDR3 length is 12 residues.